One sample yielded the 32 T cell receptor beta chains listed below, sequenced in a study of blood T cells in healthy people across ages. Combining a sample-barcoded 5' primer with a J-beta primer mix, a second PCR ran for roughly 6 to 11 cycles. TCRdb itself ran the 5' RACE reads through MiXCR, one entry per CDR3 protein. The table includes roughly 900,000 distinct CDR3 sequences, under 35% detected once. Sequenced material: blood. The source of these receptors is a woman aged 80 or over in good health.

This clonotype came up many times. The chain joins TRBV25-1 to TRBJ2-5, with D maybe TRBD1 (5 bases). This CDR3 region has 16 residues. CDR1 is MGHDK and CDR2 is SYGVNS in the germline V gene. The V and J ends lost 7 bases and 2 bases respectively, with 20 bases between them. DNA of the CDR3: TGTGCCAGCACCCCATTGGCCTCCAAGGGGCAAGAGACCCAGTACTTC. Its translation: CASTPLASKGQETQYF.

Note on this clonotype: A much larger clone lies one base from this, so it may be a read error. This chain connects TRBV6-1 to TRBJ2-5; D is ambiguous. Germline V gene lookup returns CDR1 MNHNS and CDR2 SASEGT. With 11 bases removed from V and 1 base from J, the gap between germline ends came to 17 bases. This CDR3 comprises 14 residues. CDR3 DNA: TGTGCCGGCAAAGTTAGAACCACCCAAGAGACCCAGTACTTC. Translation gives CAGKVRTTQETQYF.

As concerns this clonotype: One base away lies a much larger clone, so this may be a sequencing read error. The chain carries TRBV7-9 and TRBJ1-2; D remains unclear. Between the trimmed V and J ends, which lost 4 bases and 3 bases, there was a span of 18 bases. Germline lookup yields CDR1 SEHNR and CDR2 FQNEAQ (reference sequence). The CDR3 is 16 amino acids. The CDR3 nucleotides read TGTGCCAGCAGCTACGGACGGGCCCCAGGTTACTATGGCTACACCTTC. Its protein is CASSYGRAPGYYGYTF.

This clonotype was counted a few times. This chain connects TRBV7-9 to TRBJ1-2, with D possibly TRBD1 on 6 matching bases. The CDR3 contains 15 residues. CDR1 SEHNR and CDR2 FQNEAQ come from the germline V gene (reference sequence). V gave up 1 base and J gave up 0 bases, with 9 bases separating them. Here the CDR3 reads CASSLGAGANYGYTF. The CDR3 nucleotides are TGTGCCAGCAGCTTAGGGGCAGGGGCTAACTATGGCTACACCTTC.

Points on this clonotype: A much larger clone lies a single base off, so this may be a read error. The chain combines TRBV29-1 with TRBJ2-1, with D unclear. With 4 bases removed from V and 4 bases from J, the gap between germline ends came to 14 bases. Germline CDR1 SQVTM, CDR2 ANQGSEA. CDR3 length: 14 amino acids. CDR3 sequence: CSVVGASRYNEQFF. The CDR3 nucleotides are TGCAGCGTTGTTGGCGCTTCGAGGTACAATGAGCAGTTCTTC.

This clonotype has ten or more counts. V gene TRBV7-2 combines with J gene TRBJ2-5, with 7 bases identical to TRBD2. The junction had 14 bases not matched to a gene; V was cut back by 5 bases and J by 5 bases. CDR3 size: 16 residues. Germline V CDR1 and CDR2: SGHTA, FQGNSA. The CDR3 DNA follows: TGTGCCAGCAGCCCATTAGCGGGCCCCTCGCTGGAGACCCAGTACTTC. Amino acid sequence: CASSPLAGPSLETQYF.

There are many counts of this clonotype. CDR3 sequence: CASTGQGQPQHF. Written as DNA, the CDR3 is TGTGCCAGCACCGGACAGGGTCAGCCCCAGCATTTT. V and J are TRBV12-3 or TRBV12-4 and TRBJ1-5, with 8 bases matching TRBD1. The CDR3 sequence is 12 residues long. V shed 7 bases and J 6 bases; nucleotides not matched to a gene: 2.

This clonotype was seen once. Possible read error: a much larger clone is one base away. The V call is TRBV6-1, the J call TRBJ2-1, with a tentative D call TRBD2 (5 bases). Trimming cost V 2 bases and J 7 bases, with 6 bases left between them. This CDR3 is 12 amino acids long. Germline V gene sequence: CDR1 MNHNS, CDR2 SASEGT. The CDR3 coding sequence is TGTGCCAGCAGTGAACCGGGGAATGAGCAGTTCTTC. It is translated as CASSEPGNEQFF.

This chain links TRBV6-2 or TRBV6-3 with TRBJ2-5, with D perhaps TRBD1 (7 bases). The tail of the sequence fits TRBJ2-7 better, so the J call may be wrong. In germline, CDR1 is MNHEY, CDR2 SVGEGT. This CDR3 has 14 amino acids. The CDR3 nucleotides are TGTGCCAGCGTGACCCACAGGGGAGGCGACGAGCAGTACTTC. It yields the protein CASVTHRGGDEQYF.

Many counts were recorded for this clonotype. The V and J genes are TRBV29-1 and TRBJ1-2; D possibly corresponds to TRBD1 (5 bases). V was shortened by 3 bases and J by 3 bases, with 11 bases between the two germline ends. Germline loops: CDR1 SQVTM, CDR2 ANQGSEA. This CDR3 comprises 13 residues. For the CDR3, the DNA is TGCAGCGTTGAGGAAGGGACCTACTATGGCTACACCTTC. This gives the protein CSVEEGTYYGYTF.

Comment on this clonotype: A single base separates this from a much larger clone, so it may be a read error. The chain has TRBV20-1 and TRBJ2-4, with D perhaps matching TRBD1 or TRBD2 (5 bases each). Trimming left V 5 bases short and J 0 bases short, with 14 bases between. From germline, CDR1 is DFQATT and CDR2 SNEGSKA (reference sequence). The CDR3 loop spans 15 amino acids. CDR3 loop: CSAFGDPLAKNIQYF. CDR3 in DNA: TGCAGTGCTTTTGGGGACCCTTTAGCCAAAAACATTCAGTACTTC.

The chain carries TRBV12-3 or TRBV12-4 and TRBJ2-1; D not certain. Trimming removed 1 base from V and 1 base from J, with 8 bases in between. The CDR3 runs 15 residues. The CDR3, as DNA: TGTGCCAGCAGTTTAGGCTCCACTTCCTACAATGAGCAGTTCTTC. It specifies CASSLGSTSYNEQFF.

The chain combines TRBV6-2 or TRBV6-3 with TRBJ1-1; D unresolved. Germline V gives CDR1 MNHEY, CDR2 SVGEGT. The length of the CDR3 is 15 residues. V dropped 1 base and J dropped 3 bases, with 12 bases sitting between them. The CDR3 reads CASSYWYPADTEAFF. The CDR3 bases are TGTGCCAGCAGTTACTGGTACCCAGCGGACACTGAAGCTTTCTTT.

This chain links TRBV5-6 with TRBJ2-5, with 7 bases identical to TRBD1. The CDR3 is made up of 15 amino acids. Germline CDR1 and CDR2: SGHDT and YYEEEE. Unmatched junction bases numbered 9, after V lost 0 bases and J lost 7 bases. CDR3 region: CASSLVPTGPGTQYF. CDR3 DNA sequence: TGTGCCAGCAGCTTGGTCCCGACAGGGCCGGGGACCCAGTACTTC.

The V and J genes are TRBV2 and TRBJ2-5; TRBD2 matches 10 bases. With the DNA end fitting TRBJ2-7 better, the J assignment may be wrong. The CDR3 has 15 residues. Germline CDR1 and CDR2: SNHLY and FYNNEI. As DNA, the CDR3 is TGTGCCAGCAGTGACTCCCTAGCGGGAGTCCACGAGCAGTACTTC. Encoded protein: CASSDSLAGVHEQYF.

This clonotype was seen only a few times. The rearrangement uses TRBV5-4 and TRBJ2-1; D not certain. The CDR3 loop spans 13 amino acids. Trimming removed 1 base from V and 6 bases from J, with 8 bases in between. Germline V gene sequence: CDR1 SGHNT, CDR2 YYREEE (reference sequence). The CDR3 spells CASSLFAANEQFF. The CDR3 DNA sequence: TGTGCCAGCAGCTTGTTTGCGGCCAATGAGCAGTTCTTC.

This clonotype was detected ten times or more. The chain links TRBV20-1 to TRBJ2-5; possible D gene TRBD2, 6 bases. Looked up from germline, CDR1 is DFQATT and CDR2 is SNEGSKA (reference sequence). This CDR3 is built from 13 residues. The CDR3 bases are TGCAATACCGGGACTCCGAACCAAGAGACCCAGTACTTC. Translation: CNTGTPNQETQYF.

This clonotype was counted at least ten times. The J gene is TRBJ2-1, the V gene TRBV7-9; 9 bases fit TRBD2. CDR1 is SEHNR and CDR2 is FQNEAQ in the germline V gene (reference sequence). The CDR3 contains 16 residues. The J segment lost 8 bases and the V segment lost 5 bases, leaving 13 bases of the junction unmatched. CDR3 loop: CASSKRGAGGADEQFF. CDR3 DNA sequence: TGTGCCAGCAGCAAAAGGGGAGCGGGGGGTGCTGATGAGCAGTTCTTC. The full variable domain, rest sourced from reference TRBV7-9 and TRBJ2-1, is DTGVSQNPRHKITKRGQNVTFRCDPISEHNRLYWYRQTLGQGPEFLTYFQNEAQLEKSRLLSDRFSAERPKGSFSTLEIQRTEQGDSAMYLCASSKRGAGGADEQFFGPGTRLTVL.

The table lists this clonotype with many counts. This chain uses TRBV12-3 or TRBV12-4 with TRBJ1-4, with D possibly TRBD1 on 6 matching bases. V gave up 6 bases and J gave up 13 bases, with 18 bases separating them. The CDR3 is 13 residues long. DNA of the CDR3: TGTGCCAGCAGATCGGACAGCCCGAAAGGACTGTTTTTT. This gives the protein CASRSDSPKGLFF.

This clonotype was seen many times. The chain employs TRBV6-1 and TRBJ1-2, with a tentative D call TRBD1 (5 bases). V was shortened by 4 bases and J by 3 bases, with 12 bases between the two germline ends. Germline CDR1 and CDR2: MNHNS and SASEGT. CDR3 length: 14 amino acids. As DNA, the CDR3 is TGTGCCAGCAGTGTCCGGGGCGCGGACTATGGCTACACCTTC. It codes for CASSVRGADYGYTF.

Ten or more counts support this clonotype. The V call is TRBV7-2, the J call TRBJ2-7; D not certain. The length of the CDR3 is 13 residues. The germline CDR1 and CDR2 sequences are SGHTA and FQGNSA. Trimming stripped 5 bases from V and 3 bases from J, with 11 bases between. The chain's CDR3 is CASSAFPGYEQYF. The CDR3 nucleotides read TGTGCCAGCAGCGCATTCCCTGGCTACGAGCAGTACTTC.

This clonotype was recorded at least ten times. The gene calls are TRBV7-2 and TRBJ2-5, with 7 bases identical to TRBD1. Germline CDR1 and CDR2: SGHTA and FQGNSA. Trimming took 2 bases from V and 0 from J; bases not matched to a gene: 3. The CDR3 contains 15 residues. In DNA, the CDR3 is TGTGCCAGCAGCTTAATGGGGACAGACCAAGAGACCCAGTACTTC. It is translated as CASSLMGTDQETQYF.

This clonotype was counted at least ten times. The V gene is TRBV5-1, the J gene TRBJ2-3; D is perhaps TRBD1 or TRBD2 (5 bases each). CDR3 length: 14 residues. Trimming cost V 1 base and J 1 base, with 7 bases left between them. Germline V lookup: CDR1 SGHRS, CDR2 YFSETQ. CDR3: CASSLRDRTDTQYF. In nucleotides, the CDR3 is TGCGCCAGCAGCTTGCGGGACCGCACAGATACGCAGTATTTT.

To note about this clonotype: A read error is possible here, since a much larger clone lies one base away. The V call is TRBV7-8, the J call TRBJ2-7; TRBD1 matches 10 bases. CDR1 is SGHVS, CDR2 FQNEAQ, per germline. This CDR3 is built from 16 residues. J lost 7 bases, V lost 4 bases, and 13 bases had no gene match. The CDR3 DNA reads TGTGCCAGCAGCTCCCGACAGGGGGCATCCGACAATGAGCAGTACTTC. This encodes CASSSRQGASDNEQYF.

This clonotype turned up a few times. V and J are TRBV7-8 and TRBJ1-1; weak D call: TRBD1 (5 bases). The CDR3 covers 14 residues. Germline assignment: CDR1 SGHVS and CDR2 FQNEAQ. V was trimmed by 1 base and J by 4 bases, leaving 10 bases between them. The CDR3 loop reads CASSLVAGPTEAFF. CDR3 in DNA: TGTGCCAGCAGCTTAGTGGCAGGGCCCACTGAAGCTTTCTTT. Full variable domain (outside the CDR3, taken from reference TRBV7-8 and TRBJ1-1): GAGVSQSPRYKVAKRGQDVALRCDPISGHVSLFWYQQALGQGPEFLTYFQNEAQLDKSGLPSDRFFAERPEGSVSTLKIQRTQQEDSAVYLCASSLVAGPTEAFFGQGTRLTVV.

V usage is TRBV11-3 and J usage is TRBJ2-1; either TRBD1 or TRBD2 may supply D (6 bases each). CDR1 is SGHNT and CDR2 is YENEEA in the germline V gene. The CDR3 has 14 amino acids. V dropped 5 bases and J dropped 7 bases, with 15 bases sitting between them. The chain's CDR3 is CASSPRGGWNEQFF. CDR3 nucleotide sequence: TGTGCCAGCAGCCCCCGAGGGGGGTGGAATGAGCAGTTCTTC.

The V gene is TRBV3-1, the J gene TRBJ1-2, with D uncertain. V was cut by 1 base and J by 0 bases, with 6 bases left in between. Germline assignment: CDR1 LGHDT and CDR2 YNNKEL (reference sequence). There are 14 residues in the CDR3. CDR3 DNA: TGTGCCAGCAGCCAAGTTGGGTCTAACTATGGCTACACCTTC. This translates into CASSQVGSNYGYTF.

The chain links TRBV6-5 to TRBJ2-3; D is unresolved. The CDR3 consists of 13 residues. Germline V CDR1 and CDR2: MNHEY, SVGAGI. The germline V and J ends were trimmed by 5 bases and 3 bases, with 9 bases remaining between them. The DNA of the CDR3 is TGTGCCAGCAGTCCAATGGGGACAGATACGCAGTATTTT. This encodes CASSPMGTDTQYF.

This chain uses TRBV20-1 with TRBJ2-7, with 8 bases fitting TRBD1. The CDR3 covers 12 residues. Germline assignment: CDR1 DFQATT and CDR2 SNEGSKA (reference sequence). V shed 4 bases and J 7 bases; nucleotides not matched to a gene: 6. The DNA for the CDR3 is TGCAGTGCTATGGACAGGGTCGAAGAGCAGTACTTC. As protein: CSAMDRVEEQYF.

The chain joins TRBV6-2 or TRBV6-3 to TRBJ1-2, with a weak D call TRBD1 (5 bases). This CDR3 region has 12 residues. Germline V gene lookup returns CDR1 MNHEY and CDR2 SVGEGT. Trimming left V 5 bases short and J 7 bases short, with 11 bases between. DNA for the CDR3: TGTGCCAGCAGTACGGTCGGGGGTGGCTACACCTTC. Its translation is CASSTVGGGYTF.

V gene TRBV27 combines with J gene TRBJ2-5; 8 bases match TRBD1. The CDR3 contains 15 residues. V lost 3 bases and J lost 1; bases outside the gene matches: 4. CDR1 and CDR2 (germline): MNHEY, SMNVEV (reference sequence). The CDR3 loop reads CASSFFTGGQETQYF. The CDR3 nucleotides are TGTGCCAGCAGTTTCTTCACAGGGGGCCAAGAGACCCAGTACTTC.

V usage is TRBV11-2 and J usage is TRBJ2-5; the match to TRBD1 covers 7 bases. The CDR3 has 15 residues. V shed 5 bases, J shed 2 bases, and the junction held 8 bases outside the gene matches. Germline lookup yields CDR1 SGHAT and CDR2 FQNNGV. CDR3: CASSKRGRSQETQYF. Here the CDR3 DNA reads TGTGCCAGCAGCAAAAGGGGGCGTTCTCAAGAGACCCAGTACTTC.